This T cell receptor (beta chain) stems from a study of OX40 agonist ivuxolimab in advanced cancers. Study in general: Each dose-escalation patient presented with hepatocellular carcinoma, melanoma, renal cell or head and neck cancer. The eligibility criteria allowed prior anti-PD-1, anti-PD-L1 or anti-CTLA-4 therapy, and about 40% had some. Points from the study as a whole: Certain nonresponding patients likewise had low normalized T-cell clonal expansion. Averaged across samples, CD8+ T cells carried more expanded clones than CD4+ did.

Only in-frame clones appear in the TCRdb table, and some are missing; sequencing was by immunoSEQ multiplex PCR. In the table there are over 55,000 clones, approximately 93% of which are singletons. Concerning this clone: Its specificity is not known.

This CDR3 has 15 residues. Per germline, CDR1 SGDLS and CDR2 YYNGEE. Trimming took 0 bases from V and 3 from J, leaving 11 bases between them. Sequencing was performed on CD4+ or CD8+ T cells sorted from blood, taken in a trial of the OX40 agonist ivuxolimab. The source of this sequence is an adult with an advanced solid tumor such as melanoma, head and neck, liver or kidney cancer. The chain links TRBV9 to TRBJ2-3; D possibly corresponds to TRBD2 (6 bases). CDR3 sequence: CASSVGDFRTDTQYF. CDR3 bases: TGTGCCAGCAGCGTAGGGGACTTCCGAACAGATACGCAGTATTTT.